Below are 14 T cell receptor beta chains sequenced from a single sample in a study of blood T cell repertoires in COVID-19 (dated by TCRdb to about 2020). The library was produced with the immunoSEQ multiplex PCR assay. What TCRdb holds here is the immuneACCESS table cut down to in-frame rearrangements. Part of the clones is not present; checked against another copy, under half of the missing clones reflect an unresolved V gene, and the others are unexplained. The sample table shows nearly 50,000 clones, and roughly 82% are seen once. Roughly 2.1% of the sample is taken by the ten largest. Sequenced sample: peripheral blood. Source of these receptors: a woman between 55 and 75 years old with acute or convalescent COVID-19.

V usage is TRBV12-3 or TRBV12-4 and J usage is TRBJ1-2; 8 bases line up with TRBD1. Trimming cost V 4 bases and J 5 bases; bases outside gene matches: 3. This CDR3 has 13 residues. The CDR3 sequence: CASSYGTGYGYTF. The CDR3, as DNA: TGTGCCAGCAGTTACGGGACAGGTTATGGCTACACCTTC.

The V and J genes are TRBV6-2 or TRBV6-3 and TRBJ1-5; possibly TRBD1 for D (6 bases). V was clipped by 5 bases and J by 0 bases, with 17 bases between them. Germline loops: CDR1 MNHEY, CDR2 SVGEGT. The CDR3 is made up of 17 amino acids. In DNA, the CDR3 is TGTGCCAGCAGTACTACCCGCGGACAGTATAGCAATCAGCCCCAGCATTTT. Amino acids: CASSTTRGQYSNQPQHF.

The chain carries TRBV5-4 and TRBJ2-2; D uncertain. There are 13 residues in the CDR3. Per germline, CDR1 SGHNT and CDR2 YYREEE (reference sequence). V was trimmed by 6 bases and J by 2 bases, leaving 8 bases between them. CDR3 sequence (DNA): TGTGCCAGCAAACGGTCTAACACCGGGGAGCTGTTTTTT. Encoded protein: CASKRSNTGELFF. The variable domain in full, with the rest retrieved from reference TRBV5-4 and TRBJ2-2, is ETGVTQSPTHLIKTRGQQVTLRCSSQSGHNTVSWYQQALGQGPQFIFQYYREEENGRGNFPPRFSGLQFPNYSSELNVNALELDDSALYLCASKRSNTGELFFGEGSRLTVL.

The chain couples TRBV19 to TRBJ2-1; 15 bases align to TRBD2. After removal of 4 bases from V and 12 bases from J, the junction contained 4 bases not matched to a gene. The CDR3 runs to 14 residues. The germline CDR1 and CDR2 sequences are LNHDA and SQIVND (reference sequence). The CDR3 nucleotides read TGTGCCAGTAGTACGACGGGACTAGCGGGAGGGCAGTTCTTC. Translating gives CASSTTGLAGGQFF.

The V call is TRBV19, the J call TRBJ1-5, with 8 bases identical to TRBD1. J gave up 6 bases and V 10 bases, and 11 bases lay outside the gene matches. CDR1 is LNHDA, CDR2 SQIVND, per germline (reference sequence). The CDR3 loop spans 14 amino acids. This CDR3 reads CATSRGLDGQPQHF. In DNA, the CDR3 is TGTGCCACCTCCAGGGGGCTAGACGGTCAGCCCCAGCATTTT. Variable domain in full (rest from reference TRBV19 and TRBJ1-5): DGGITQSPKYLFRKEGQNVTLSCEQNLNHDAMYWYRQDPGQGLRLIYYSQIVNDFQKGDIAEGYSVSREKKESFPLTVTSAQKNPTAFYLCATSRGLDGQPQHFGDGTRLSIL.

The chain combines TRBV7-9 with TRBJ2-5; 11 bases align to TRBD2. V lost 5 bases to trimming and J lost 1 base; unmatched junction nucleotides: 3. The CDR3 is made up of 15 amino acids. CDR1 and CDR2 (germline): SEHNR, FQNEAQ (reference sequence). The DNA of the CDR3 is TGTGCCAGCAGCCCTACTAGCGGGGGCCAAGAGACCCAGTACTTC. Translated: CASSPTSGGQETQYF.

The rearrangement links TRBV7-2 to TRBJ1-5; TRBD1 aligns across 7 bases. J gave up 7 bases and V 4 bases, and 4 bases lay outside the gene matches. The V gene's germline CDR1 is SGHTA and CDR2 FQGNSA. CDR3 length: 13 amino acids. CDR3 bases: TGTGCCAGCAGCTATAGGGGGCAACAGCCCCAGCATTTT. It translates to CASSYRGQQPQHF.

V usage is TRBV3-1 (or the pseudogene TRBV3-2) and J usage is TRBJ2-1, with D possibly being TRBD2 (6 bases). The CDR3 totals 14 residues. The V end lost 4 bases, the J end lost 9 bases, and 16 bases lay between the germline ends. In germline, CDR1 is LGHDT, CDR2 YNNKEL (reference sequence). The CDR3 coding sequence is TGTGCCAGCAGCCTACAACTGCCCGGGGGTGAGCAGTTCTTC. This codes for CASSLQLPGGEQFF.

This sequence joins TRBV6-4 and TRBJ2-1; 13 bases are shared with TRBD2. The V gene's germline CDR1 is MRHNA and CDR2 SNTAGT. This CDR3 is 18 amino acids long. Germline trimming cut 4 bases from V and 5 bases from J; bases unmatched to any gene: 11. CDR3: CASSVRTSGRSSNNEQFF. As DNA, the CDR3 is TGTGCCAGCAGTGTCAGGACTAGCGGGAGATCATCAAACAATGAGCAGTTCTTC.

The chain carries TRBV6-2 or TRBV6-3 and TRBJ2-7, with TRBD2 as a possible D gene (5 bases). V was trimmed by 2 bases and J by 2 bases, leaving 10 bases between them. The germline V gene encodes CDR1 MNHEY and CDR2 SVGEGT. The CDR3 is 14 amino acids. The CDR3 spells CASSYTGITYEQYF. The CDR3 DNA follows: TGTGCCAGCAGTTACACCGGGATTACCTACGAGCAGTACTTC.

This clone was detected only a few times. This rearrangement joins TRBV4-1 to TRBJ2-2; 7 nucleotides agree with TRBD1. This CDR3 is built from 17 residues. V lost 0 bases, J lost 5 bases, and 9 bases stayed unmatched. From germline, CDR1 is MGHRA and CDR2 YSYEKL. The CDR3 loop is CASSQDSGAGGTGELFF. The CDR3 region has the DNA TGCGCCAGCAGCCAAGATTCCGGAGCAGGGGGAACCGGGGAGCTGTTTTTT.

CDR3 in DNA: TGTGCCAGCAGGGCCGGGACAGAGTTAGAAAAACTGTTTTTT. Translated, it gives CASRAGTELEKLFF. The V and J genes are TRBV2 and TRBJ1-4; TRBD1 matches 7 bases. CDR3 size: 14 residues. With 6 bases clipped from V and 8 bases from J, the junction kept 9 bases outside the gene matches. The germline V gene encodes CDR1 SNHLY and CDR2 FYNNEI. The full variable domain, rest sourced from reference TRBV2 and TRBJ1-4, is EPEVTQTPSHQVTQMGQEVILRCVPISNHLYFYWYRQILGQKVEFLVSFYNNEISEKSEIFDDQFSVERPDGSNFTLKIRSTKLEDSAMYFCASRAGTELEKLFFGSGTQLSVL.

This clone was counted between two and nine times. The rearrangement uses TRBV5-4 and TRBJ2-6; D is perhaps TRBD2 (6 bases). Trimming removed 4 bases at V and 2 bases at J, with 13 bases between. CDR1 is SGHNT and CDR2 is YYREEE in the germline V gene (reference sequence). The CDR3 runs to 16 residues. CDR3 sequence: CASSAAGGAGANVLTF. CDR3 DNA sequence: TGTGCCAGCAGCGCCGCCGGCGGGGCTGGGGCCAACGTCCTGACTTTC.

This clone was recorded once. The genes are TRBV2 and TRBJ1-1; no reliable D call. The V and J ends lost 1 base and 6 bases respectively, with 12 bases between them. The CDR3 contains 14 residues. The germline gives CDR1 SNHLY, CDR2 FYNNEI. CDR3 nucleotide sequence: TGTGCCAGCAGTGAAGATTGGGCTGGCGCTGAAGCTTTCTTT. Its translation: CASSEDWAGAEAFF.